A single sample gave rise to the 26 T cell receptor beta chains below, sequenced in a study of Ad26.COV2.S vaccination and SARS-CoV-2 variants. Method: immunoSEQ multiplex PCR; TCRdb's copy keeps in-frame clones and lacks some. The table records 350,000 to 450,000 clones, about 90% of them present only once. Treatment defined: some 19 received Ad26.COV2.S at low or high dose, single or two shots; 5 received placebo; per-sample allocation not given. Samples analyzed were those drawn on day 63 after the first vaccine or placebo injection. The source was peripheral blood, collected in a trial of Ad26.COV2.S vaccine versus placebo. These TCRs come from a person aged 18-60 years who received the Ad26.COV2.S COVID-19 vaccine or a placebo.

The chain combines TRBV7-2 with TRBJ2-7; a weak D match, TRBD2 (5 bases). Germline CDR1 is SGHTA and CDR2 is FQGNSA. V lost 1 base to trimming and J lost 7 bases, with 17 bases between them. The CDR3 totals 15 residues. This CDR3 reads CASSLVQAITGEQYF. The CDR3, as DNA: TGTGCCAGCAGCTTAGTCCAGGCTATAACGGGGGAGCAGTACTTC.

The V gene is TRBV27, the J gene TRBJ2-7; 15 nucleotides align to TRBD2. Trimming removed 5 bases from V and 6 bases from J; junction bases left unmatched: 8. The length of the CDR3 is 16 residues. The germline CDR1 and CDR2 sequences are MNHEY and SMNVEV (reference sequence). CDR3 coding DNA: TGTGCCAGCAGTGGGGGACTAGCGGGGGGCAAGACCGAGCAGTACTTC. Translating it yields CASSGGLAGGKTEQYF.

The chain is built from TRBV6-5 and TRBJ2-7, with D tentatively TRBD1 or TRBD2 (6 bases each). The germline CDR1 and CDR2 sequences are MNHEY and SVGAGI. V lost 5 bases to trimming and J lost 3 bases, with 14 bases between them. The CDR3 consists of 14 residues. CDR3 protein: CASSTGTGGYEQYF. The CDR3 nucleotides are TGTGCCAGCAGTACAGGGACCGGGGGCTACGAGCAGTACTTC.

The J gene is TRBJ2-6, the V gene TRBV10-3, with TRBD1 identical over 7 bases. V was clipped by 6 bases and J by 5 bases; unmatched bases: 7. Germline V gene data show CDR1 as ENHRY and CDR2 as SYGVKD. The CDR3 loop spans 15 amino acids. The CDR3 DNA reads TGTGCCATCAGCGGAGACAGGGCCTGGGCCAACGTCCTGACTTTC. It is translated as CAISGDRAWANVLTF.

The CDR3 sequence is CASSLIGTSGGWTQYF. The CDR3 nucleotides read TGTGCCAGCAGCTTGATCGGGACTAGCGGGGGTTGGACGCAGTATTTT. The V call is TRBV5-6, the J call TRBJ2-3, with 14 bases identical to TRBD2. Trimming at V came to 1 base and at J to 9 bases, leaving 7 bases not matched to a gene. CDR3 length: 16 residues. The germline V gene has CDR1 SGHDT and CDR2 YYEEEE.

The J gene is TRBJ1-4, the V gene TRBV2, with 8 bases lining up with TRBD1. Per germline, CDR1 SNHLY and CDR2 FYNNEI. The CDR3 covers 14 residues. Unmatched junction bases numbered 3, after V lost 3 bases and J lost 6 bases. The CDR3 coding sequence is TGTGCCAGCAGTGACGACAGGGGACATGAAAAACTGTTTTTT. Its translation is CASSDDRGHEKLFF.

The chain employs TRBV6-5 and TRBJ1-1, with no clear D. Trimming shortened V by 8 bases and J by 6 bases, and 10 bases separated the two germline ends. Germline values: CDR1 MNHEY, CDR2 SVGAGI. The CDR3 spans 11 residues. Written as DNA, the CDR3 is TGTGCCAGCCTGACTAAGGCTGAAGCTTTCTTT. Its protein product is CASLTKAEAFF.

The chain links TRBV30 to TRBJ1-6; D is uncertain. V lost 4 bases and J 7 bases, leaving 11 bases between the germline ends. The CDR3 length is 13 residues. Per germline, CDR1 GTSNPN and CDR2 SVGIG (reference sequence). The CDR3 DNA reads TGTGCCTGGACTTTTGGGCGGAATTCACCCCTCCACTTT. This encodes CAWTFGRNSPLHF.

The chain couples TRBV5-4 to TRBJ1-1, with TRBD1 as a possible D gene (5 bases). Germline CDR1 reads SGHNT; CDR2 reads YYREEE (reference sequence). Trimming left V 0 bases short and J 4 bases short, with 13 bases between. The CDR3 loop spans 15 amino acids. The CDR3 sequence: CASSLDWGLGTEAFF. CDR3 DNA: TGTGCCAGCAGCTTGGATTGGGGACTAGGCACTGAAGCTTTCTTT.

The chain employs TRBV20-1 and TRBJ1-1; TRBD1 matches 8 bases. The ends lost 3 bases at V and 5 bases at J; junction bases unmatched: 5. The CDR3 contains 13 residues. Germline values: CDR1 DFQATT, CDR2 SNEGSKA (reference sequence). The CDR3 loop reads CSASTRGRTEAFF. DNA for the CDR3: TGCAGTGCTAGTACCAGGGGGCGGACTGAAGCTTTCTTT.

The rearrangement joins TRBV19 to TRBJ2-7; tentatively, D is TRBD2 (5 bases). The CDR3 loop spans 13 amino acids. Per the germline V gene, CDR1 is LNHDA and CDR2 is SQIVND (reference sequence). The germline V and J ends were trimmed by 4 bases and 4 bases, with 11 bases remaining between them. The CDR3 bases are TGTGCCAGTAGTACCCAGACGGGATACGAGCAGTACTTC. It yields the protein CASSTQTGYEQYF.

CDR3 loop: CASSEFHTGELFF. The CDR3 nucleotides read TGTGCCAGCAGTGAATTCCACACCGGGGAGCTGTTTTTT. The rearrangement uses TRBV25-1 and TRBJ2-2; D not certain. Germline values: CDR1 MGHDK, CDR2 SYGVNS. V was pared by 1 base and J by 3 bases, with 3 bases between. The CDR3 is made up of 13 amino acids. Full variable domain (missing parts from reference TRBV25-1 and TRBJ2-2): EADIYQTPRYLVIGTGKKITLECSQTMGHDKMYWYQQDPGMELHLIHYSYGVNSTEKGDLSSESTVSRIRTEHFPLTLESARPSHTSQYLCASSEFHTGELFFGEGSRLTVL.

The chain couples TRBV7-9 to TRBJ1-3, with D possibly TRBD1 on 5 matching bases. Trimming stripped 7 bases from V and 0 bases from J, with 7 bases between. Germline loops: CDR1 SEHNR, CDR2 FQNEAQ (reference sequence). There are 13 residues in the CDR3. CDR3 sequence: CASKGASGNTIYF. DNA of the CDR3: TGTGCCAGCAAAGGGGCCTCTGGAAACACCATATATTTT.

The V call is TRBV6-2 or TRBV6-3, the J call TRBJ2-5; TRBD2 is a possible D gene (6 bases). V was clipped by 5 bases and J by 4 bases, with 11 bases between them. The CDR3 has 13 residues. The V gene's germline CDR1 is MNHEY and CDR2 SVGEGT. The CDR3 bases are TGTGCCAGCAGTGTAGCGGCGGGAGAGACCCAGTACTTC. It translates to CASSVAAGETQYF.

In this sample, this clone turned up once. The J gene is TRBJ1-2, the V gene TRBV11-2; D remains unclear. Looked up from germline, CDR1 is SGHAT and CDR2 is FQNNGV. The CDR3 is made up of 14 amino acids. With 4 bases removed from V and 4 bases from J, the gap between germline ends came to 13 bases. The CDR3 nucleotides read TGTGCCAGCAGCTCCATCAGGCGGGTCTATGGCTACACCTTC. This translates into CASSSIRRVYGYTF.

The chain carries TRBV7-2 and TRBJ1-2, with 8 bases lining up with TRBD1. Germline assignment: CDR1 SGHTA and CDR2 FQGNSA. The V gene end was trimmed by 5 bases and the J gene end by 0 bases; junction bases not matched to a gene: 5. The CDR3 runs to 15 residues. CDR3 sequence reads: CASSTRQGPNYGYTF. The CDR3 nucleotides read TGTGCCAGCAGCACCCGACAGGGGCCTAACTATGGCTACACCTTC.

V and J are TRBV30 and TRBJ2-2; the D is unclear. The CDR3 runs to 13 residues. Trimming shortened V by 2 bases and J by 0 bases, and 4 bases separated the two germline ends. Germline V gene sequence: CDR1 GTSNPN, CDR2 SVGIG (reference sequence). CDR3 loop: CAWSSSNTGELFF. CDR3 sequence (DNA): TGTGCCTGGAGTTCCTCGAACACCGGGGAGCTGTTTTTT.

The chain recombines TRBV21-1 with TRBJ2-1; the table's D call, TRBD2, has no DNA check behind it. TRBV21-1 is shown as a pseudogene. The length of the CDR3 is 16 residues. The CDR3 nucleotides are TGTGCCAGCAGCTCCCATAGCGGGGGGGCCTACAATGAGCAGTTCTTC. Its protein product is CASSSHSGGAYNEQFF.

The chain uses TRBV5-1 and TRBJ2-4; 7 bases fit TRBD1. The CDR3 length is 15 residues. From germline, CDR1 is SGHRS and CDR2 YFSETQ. The trim removed 3 bases at V and 8 bases at J, leaving 11 bases unmatched. The CDR3 loop is CASSSTQGLGHIQYF. The CDR3 DNA reads as TGCGCCAGCAGCTCAACACAGGGGCTTGGGCACATTCAGTACTTC.

This sequence joins TRBV4-3 and TRBJ2-5; possibly TRBD2 for D (7 bases). The CDR3 loop spans 14 amino acids. Trimming shortened V by 4 bases and J by 6 bases, and 15 bases separated the two germline ends. The germline V gene has CDR1 LGHNA and CDR2 YSLEER. CDR3 in DNA: TGCGCCAGCAGCCCGGGCGGGGGCGTTAAGACCCAGTACTTC. This translates into CASSPGGGVKTQYF.

V and J are TRBV2 and TRBJ2-4, with D perhaps matching TRBD2 (7 bases). Trimming shortened V by 6 bases and J by 1 base, and 10 bases separated the two germline ends. There are 14 residues in the CDR3. The germline V gene encodes CDR1 SNHLY and CDR2 FYNNEI. CDR3 bases: TGTGCCAGCAGGAGGGGGGGCGCCAAAAACATTCAGTACTTC. It specifies CASRRGGAKNIQYF.

This chain connects TRBV10-3 to TRBJ2-3; the match to TRBD1 covers 11 bases. The CDR3 is 17 amino acids. Per the germline V gene, CDR1 is ENHRY and CDR2 is SYGVKD. J lost 5 bases, V lost 6 bases, and 13 bases had no gene match. CDR3 residues: CAISWAGTGGVGDTQYF. The CDR3 nucleotides are TGTGCCATCAGCTGGGCCGGGACAGGGGGGGTTGGAGATACGCAGTATTTT.

The chain joins TRBV9 to TRBJ1-1, with TRBD1 matching over 8 bases. CDR1 SGDLS and CDR2 YYNGEE come from the germline V gene. This CDR3 is built from 18 residues. V lost 1 base, J lost 0 bases, and 11 bases stayed unmatched. CDR3 nucleotide sequence: TGTGCCAGCAGCGTATATCCGGAGACAGGGGAATTGAACACTGAAGCTTTCTTT. Its protein is CASSVYPETGELNTEAFF.

This chain joins TRBV19 and TRBJ1-3; 11 bases line up with TRBD1. The V and J ends lost 9 bases and 2 bases, in that order; junction bases with no gene match: 6. CDR3 length: 15 amino acids. The germline V gene has CDR1 LNHDA and CDR2 SQIVND (reference sequence). In DNA form, the CDR3 reads TGTGCCAGCCGGACAGGGGGCGTCACTGGAAACACCATATATTTT. Amino acids: CASRTGGVTGNTIYF.

This rearrangement joins TRBV4-3 to TRBJ1-1; TRBD1 matches 9 bases. Trimming cost V 4 bases and J 6 bases; bases outside gene matches: 6. From germline, CDR1 is LGHNA and CDR2 YSLEER. This CDR3 is 14 amino acids long. Here the CDR3 reads CASSREQGAAEAFF. CDR3 DNA sequence: TGCGCCAGCAGCCGCGAACAGGGGGCCGCTGAAGCTTTCTTT.

This chain connects TRBV28 to TRBJ1-2; a possible D gene is TRBD1 (5 bases). CDR1 and CDR2 from the germline V gene are MDHEN and SYDVKM. The CDR3 spans 14 residues. V was clipped by 3 bases and J by 8 bases, with 16 bases between them. CDR3 protein: CASSFPAGGGGYTF. CDR3 nucleotides: TGTGCCAGCAGTTTTCCCGCGGGGGGTGGAGGCTACACCTTC.